Described below is a single T cell receptor (beta chain) sequence and its context. J gave up 4 bases and V 5 bases, and 5 bases lay outside the gene matches. CDR1 is MDHEN and CDR2 is SYDVKM in the germline V gene. CDR3 length: 14 residues. Repertoires were generated with immunoSEQ multiplex PCR, while TCRdb's copy carries only in-frame clones and drops some. The profile covers roughly 57,000 clones, with less than 95% appearing a single time and 1.5% to 2% taken by the ten largest. The sample's treatment: preoperative locoregional IRX-2 cytokine immunotherapy. The source of the sample is a study of preoperative IRX-2 immunotherapy in early breast cancer.

This chain links TRBV28 with TRBJ1-2, with 9 bases identical to TRBD1. The sequence came from a human donor with breast cancer. This specimen was collected from a patient treated with IRX-2 immunotherapy. The DNA for the CDR3 is TGTGCCAGCAGTCCACAGGGGGCTGGCTATGGCTACACCTTC. This sequence encodes CASSPQGAGYGYTF.